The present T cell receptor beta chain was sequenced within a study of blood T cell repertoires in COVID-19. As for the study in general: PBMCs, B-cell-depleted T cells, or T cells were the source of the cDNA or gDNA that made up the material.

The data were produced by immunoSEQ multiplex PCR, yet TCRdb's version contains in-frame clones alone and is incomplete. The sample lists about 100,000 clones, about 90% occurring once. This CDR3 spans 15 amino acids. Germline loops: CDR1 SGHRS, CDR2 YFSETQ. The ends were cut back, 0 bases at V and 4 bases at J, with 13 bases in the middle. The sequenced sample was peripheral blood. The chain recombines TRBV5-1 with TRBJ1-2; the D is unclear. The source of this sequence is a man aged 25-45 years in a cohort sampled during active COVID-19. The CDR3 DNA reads TGCGCCAGCAGCTTGGAGCCAGGCCTCCGCTATGGCTACACCTTC. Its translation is CASSLEPGLRYGYTF.